These 15 T cell receptor beta chains came from one sample sequenced in a study of cytomegalovirus exposure and HLA in healthy donors. A multiplex PCR was run with 60 Vbeta primers and 13 Jbeta primers. The data were produced by immunoSEQ multiplex PCR, yet TCRdb's version contains in-frame clones alone and is incomplete. Here the sample table reports 40,000 to 50,000 clones. The sequenced sample was PBMCs. These receptors all stem from a woman aged 25 to 39 in good health and CMV-seronegative.

V gene TRBV19 combines with J gene TRBJ1-1; 7 bases match TRBD1. V lost 5 bases, J lost 3 bases, and 9 bases stayed unmatched. CDR1 is LNHDA, CDR2 SQIVND, per germline (reference sequence). This CDR3 comprises 15 residues. The CDR3 spells CASSGLGTADTEAFF. CDR3 nucleotides: TGTGCCAGTAGTGGTCTAGGGACAGCGGACACTGAAGCTTTCTTT.

The rearrangement links TRBV13 to TRBJ2-1, with TRBD2 identical over 14 bases. Per the germline V gene, CDR1 is PRHDT and CDR2 is FYEKMQ (reference sequence). The CDR3 has 18 amino acids. Germline trimming cut 5 bases from V and 4 bases from J; bases unmatched to any gene: 10. CDR3 sequence (DNA): TGTGCCAGCAGCCGTGGACTAGCGGGAGGTTATTTGTACAATGAGCAGTTCTTC. Translated: CASSRGLAGGYLYNEQFF.

The V call is TRBV9, the J call TRBJ1-1; tentatively, D is TRBD1 (6 bases). CDR1 is SGDLS, CDR2 YYNGEE, per germline. This CDR3 spans 16 amino acids. V was shortened by 0 bases and J by 1 base, with 13 bases between the two germline ends. The CDR3 loop reads CASSVEGGAPNTEAFF. The CDR3 DNA reads TGTGCCAGCAGCGTAGAAGGGGGGGCTCCGAACACTGAAGCTTTCTTT.

The chain is built from TRBV6-6 and TRBJ2-1; no clear D. The V end lost 5 bases, the J end lost 14 bases, and 7 bases lay between the germline ends. The CDR3 consists of 9 residues. Germline CDR1 MNHNY, CDR2 SVGAGI (reference sequence). The CDR3 bases are TGTGCCAGCAGTCCCGGTAAGTTCTTC. Amino acids: CASSPGKFF.

CDR3 sequence (DNA): TGTGCCAGCAGTGAGTTTGCGGAGAACACTGAAGCTTTCTTT. Encoded protein: CASSEFAENTEAFF. The chain carries TRBV2 and TRBJ1-1; D is ambiguous. V was pared by 3 bases and J by 1 base, with 9 bases between. From germline, CDR1 is SNHLY and CDR2 FYNNEI. The CDR3 spans 14 residues.

The chain recombines TRBV11-3 with TRBJ2-7, with no clear D. V was pared by 4 bases and J by 4 bases, with 14 bases between. The CDR3 contains 14 residues. Germline V gene lookup returns CDR1 SGHNT and CDR2 YENEEA. The CDR3 DNA reads TGTGCCAGCAGCTATTCCGCTTCCACATACGAGCAGTACTTC. It codes for CASSYSASTYEQYF.

J is TRBJ2-2 and V is TRBV7-5; no DNA check was done on the table's D call, TRBD1. TRBV7-5 is labeled a pseudogene. The length of the CDR3 is 15 residues. The CDR3 DNA reads TGTGCCCGAAGGAGTAGGACAGCTAACACCGGGGAGCTGTTTTTT. Translated: CARRSRTANTGELFF.

This sequence joins TRBV13 and TRBJ2-7, with TRBD2 identical over 9 bases. The trim removed 0 bases at V and 3 bases at J, leaving 6 bases unmatched. The CDR3 spans 16 residues. CDR1 PRHDT and CDR2 FYEKMQ come from the germline V gene (reference sequence). The CDR3: CASSLGARGRGYEQYF. Here the CDR3 DNA reads TGTGCCAGCAGCTTAGGGGCCCGCGGGAGGGGCTACGAGCAGTACTTC.

The chain employs TRBV7-9 and TRBJ2-7; 7 positions agree with TRBD1. Germline lookup yields CDR1 SEHNR and CDR2 FQNEAQ (reference sequence). The CDR3 has 15 residues. J was trimmed by 3 bases and V by 5 bases; bases with no gene match: 10. CDR3 protein: CASSRWTGNFYEQYF. CDR3 nucleotides: TGTGCCAGCAGCCGATGGACAGGCAACTTCTACGAGCAGTACTTC.

This chain joins TRBV5-1 and TRBJ2-2; weak D call: TRBD2 (5 bases). The CDR3 spans 15 residues. The V gene lost 5 bases and the J gene lost 6 bases, with 17 bases spanning the gap. Germline V CDR1 and CDR2: SGHRS, YFSETQ. CDR3: CASREALGRAGELFF. The CDR3 region has the DNA TGCGCCAGCAGGGAAGCGCTAGGGAGAGCCGGGGAGCTGTTTTTT.

The V and J genes are TRBV5-1 and TRBJ2-7; 7 nucleotides align to TRBD1. This CDR3 comprises 14 residues. Trimming took 3 bases from V and 7 from J; bases not matched to a gene: 10. Germline V CDR1 and CDR2: SGHRS, YFSETQ. Written as DNA, the CDR3 is TGCGCCAGCAGCTCCCGGACAGGTTGGTGGGAGCAGTACTTC. This translates into CASSSRTGWWEQYF.

The CDR3 nucleotides are TGTGCCAGCAGCTTGGGTCTAGCGGGCCGTAGCACAGATACGCAGTATTTT. Translation: CASSLGLAGRSTDTQYF. The chain joins TRBV5-6 to TRBJ2-3, with 8 positions matching TRBD2. Germline lookup yields CDR1 SGHDT and CDR2 YYEEEE. With 0 bases clipped from V and 0 bases from J, the junction kept 6 bases outside the gene matches. This CDR3 region has 17 residues.

The chain uses TRBV6-1 and TRBJ2-1; D not resolved. The CDR3 consists of 11 residues. Germline values: CDR1 MNHNS, CDR2 SASEGT. V gave up 4 bases and J gave up 8 bases, with 6 bases separating them. The CDR3 sequence: CASSASYEQFF. CDR3 nucleotide sequence: TGTGCCAGCAGTGCTTCTTATGAGCAGTTCTTC.

This chain uses TRBV29-1 with TRBJ2-7; TRBD2 matches at 10 bases. CDR1 is SQVTM, CDR2 ANQGSEA, per germline. This CDR3 has 13 residues. V shed 4 bases, J shed 6 bases, and the junction held 6 bases outside the gene matches. The CDR3 DNA reads TGCAGCGTTGCCGGTCTAGCGGGAGTCGAGCAGTACTTC. It is translated as CSVAGLAGVEQYF.

The chain joins TRBV7-2 to TRBJ2-7, with 7 bases aligning to TRBD1. Losses at the gene ends were 5 bases for V and 5 bases for J; bases not matched to a gene: 12. The CDR3 sequence is 15 residues long. Germline CDR1 reads SGHTA; CDR2 reads FQGNSA. This CDR3 reads CASSANQGQYNEQYF. CDR3 DNA sequence: TGTGCCAGCAGCGCGAATCAGGGACAGTACAACGAGCAGTACTTC.